This T cell receptor beta chain is drawn from a study of blood T cells in healthy people across ages. The study, taken as a whole, reports: Getting older went along with TCR beta diversity per million T cells dropping roughly linearly.

Trimming at V came to 6 bases and at J to 0 bases, leaving 7 bases not matched to a gene. Looked up from germline, CDR1 is MNHEY and CDR2 is SVGEGT. The CDR3 consists of 15 residues. This clonotype was observed a handful of times. Its antigen is not known. A J-beta primer mix and a sample-barcoded 5' primer were used in a second PCR of about 7 to 12 cycles. TCRdb re-analysed the 5' RACE reads in MiXCR, keeping a single row per CDR3 protein. The table lists about 1.4 million distinct CDR3 sequences, approximately 59% of them singletons, with 5% to 7% in the top ten. The source is a young man in good health. The sample consisted of blood. The rearrangement links TRBV6-2 or TRBV6-3 to TRBJ2-5; 7 bases line up with TRBD2. Here the CDR3 DNA reads TGTGCCAGCAGCGTAGCGGGCCAGTACCAAGAGACCCAGTACTTC. This codes for CASSVAGQYQETQYF.